Shown below are 17 T cell receptor beta chains from a single sample sequenced in a study of blood T cells in healthy people across ages. For the second PCR, which ran for about 6 to 11 cycles, a sample-barcoded 5' primer and a J-beta primer mix were used. One entry per CDR3 protein, called by TCRdb with MiXCR from the 5' RACE reads. In the table there are about 1.6 million distinct CDR3 sequences, almost 35% of which are singletons. The sample consisted of blood. The receptors derive from a woman in her 30s in good health.

A few counts support this clonotype. One junction end disagrees with the germline gene, perhaps due to a read error. The chain employs TRBV3-1 and TRBJ2-1, with TRBD2 matching over 11 bases. This CDR3 spans 16 amino acids. CDR1 is LGHDT, CDR2 YNNKEL, per germline (reference sequence). The CDR3 region is CASTQDGLAGYNEQFF. In nucleotides, the CDR3 is TGTGCCAGCACCCAAGATGGACTAGCGGGCTACAATGAGCAGTTCTTC.

The V call is TRBV9, the J call TRBJ2-7; maybe TRBD1 (6 bases). TRBJ2-5 matches the DNA end more closely, so the J call is doubtful. CDR3 length: 16 amino acids. Per germline, CDR1 SGDLS and CDR2 YYNGEE. CDR3 loop: CASSAAGDAVTGTQYF. The CDR3 DNA reads as TGTGCCAGCAGCGCTGCAGGGGACGCCGTTACCGGGACCCAGTACTTC.

This clonotype was counted a few times. This chain links TRBV20-1 with TRBJ2-5; 12 nucleotides agree with TRBD2. Germline lookup yields CDR1 DFQATT and CDR2 SNEGSKA (reference sequence). The junction had 8 bases not matched to a gene; V was cut back by 4 bases and J by 2 bases. The CDR3 has 16 residues. CDR3 nucleotide sequence: TGCAGTGCTACCACTGGACTAGCGGGGACTCAAGAGACCCAGTACTTC. Its protein product is CSATTGLAGTQETQYF.

The rearrangement joins TRBV16 to TRBJ2-7, with D hard to call. The CDR3 covers 15 residues. Trimming took 3 bases from V and 2 from J, leaving 14 bases between them. Germline V gene lookup returns CDR1 KGHSY and CDR2 FQNENV. This chain's CDR3 is CASSHSRNRPYEQYF. CDR3 nucleotides: TGTGCCAGCAGCCATAGTAGGAACAGACCCTACGAGCAGTACTTC. The full variable domain, its missing parts supplied by reference TRBV16 and TRBJ2-7, is GEEVAQTPKHLVRGEGQKAKLYCAPIKGHSYVFWYQQVLKNEFKFLISFQNENVFDETGMPKERFSAKCLPNSPCSLEIQATKLEDSAVYFCASSHSRNRPYEQYFGPGTRLTVT.

J is TRBJ1-1 and V is TRBV20-1; the D gene is possibly TRBD1 (6 bases). CDR3 length: 14 amino acids. From germline, CDR1 is DFQATT and CDR2 SNEGSKA (reference sequence). The germline V and J ends were trimmed by 3 bases and 7 bases, with 18 bases remaining between them. This CDR3 is CSARLLGAGDEAFF. In nucleotides, the CDR3 is TGCAGTGCTAGGTTGTTGGGGGCAGGGGATGAAGCTTTCTTT.

The chain carries TRBV10-3 and TRBJ1-1, with a tentative D call TRBD1 (6 bases). The CDR3 is 14 amino acids. Germline-derived CDR1 and CDR2 are ENHRY and SYGVKD. The V end lost 6 bases, the J end lost 0 bases, and 11 bases lay between the germline ends. This CDR3 is CAISLQGLNTEAFF. The CDR3, as DNA: TGTGCCATCAGCTTACAGGGCCTGAACACTGAAGCTTTCTTT.

This clonotype was observed a handful of times. This rearrangement joins TRBV9 to TRBJ1-1, with 8 bases aligning to TRBD1. V shed 3 bases, J shed 5 bases, and the junction held 9 bases outside the gene matches. The CDR3 spans 15 residues. Looked up from germline, CDR1 is SGDLS and CDR2 is YYNGEE. The CDR3 region is CASSGVRTGRTEAFF. In DNA form, the CDR3 reads TGTGCCAGCAGCGGCGTGAGGACAGGGCGGACTGAAGCTTTCTTT.

This clonotype was seen a handful of times. The chain recombines TRBV5-1 with TRBJ2-1; 8 bases align to TRBD1. J gave up 3 bases and V 6 bases, and 8 bases lay outside the gene matches. There are 15 residues in the CDR3. Germline CDR1 is SGHRS and CDR2 is YFSETQ. The CDR3 coding sequence is TGCGCCAGCACCTGGACAGGGTCGGACTACAATGAGCAGTTCTTC. The encoded protein is CASTWTGSDYNEQFF.

This clonotype was seen ten or more times. The chain couples TRBV6-2 or TRBV6-3 to TRBJ2-3; D call uncertain. From germline, CDR1 is MNHEY and CDR2 SVGEGT. V was pared by 1 base and J by 2 bases, with 1 base between. This CDR3 region has 12 residues. Here the CDR3 DNA reads TGTGCCAGCAGTTACTACACAGATACGCAGTATTTT. Translating it yields CASSYYTDTQYF.

The sample holds many counts of this clonotype. The J gene is TRBJ2-1, the V gene TRBV28; no clear D gene. The CDR3 is made up of 14 amino acids. V lost 1 base, J lost 5 bases, and 9 bases lay in between. CDR1 and CDR2 from the germline V gene are MDHEN and SYDVKM. The CDR3 DNA is TGTGCCAGCAGTTTATTTGCCAGGAACAATGAGCAGTTCTTC. Protein sequence: CASSLFARNNEQFF. Looking up the rest from reference TRBV28 and TRBJ2-1 gives the full variable domain: DVKVTQSSRYLVKRTGEKVFLECVQDMDHENMFWYRQDPGLGLRLIYFSYDVKMKEKGDIPEGYSVSREKKERFSLILESASTNQTSMYLCASSLFARNNEQFFGPGTRLTVL.

In DNA, the CDR3 is TGCAGTGCTAGGGACGGGACAGACGCCTCCTACGAGCAGTACTTC. Amino acids: CSARDGTDASYEQYF. The V call is TRBV20-1, the J call TRBJ2-7, with 7 bases matching TRBD1. Germline loops: CDR1 DFQATT, CDR2 SNEGSKA (reference sequence). The CDR3 contains 15 residues. The V and J ends lost 3 bases and 0 bases, in that order; junction bases with no gene match: 8.

The chain uses TRBV5-6 and TRBJ1-1; no reliable D call. The V gene lost 2 bases and the J gene lost 12 bases, with 14 bases spanning the gap. The germline V gene encodes CDR1 SGHDT and CDR2 YYEEEE. The CDR3 has 12 amino acids. The CDR3 here is CASSFSRTETFF. The CDR3 region has the DNA TGTGCCAGCAGCTTTAGTAGGACGGAAACTTTCTTT.

This clonotype was found a few times. This sequence joins TRBV20-1 and TRBJ2-7; either TRBD1 or TRBD2 may supply D (5 bases each). The CDR3 length is 14 residues. Germline CDR1 DFQATT, CDR2 SNEGSKA (reference sequence). Trimming took 3 bases from V and 7 from J, leaving 19 bases between them. The CDR3 region is CSARGDDHLVEQYF. CDR3 coding DNA: TGCAGTGCTAGGGGGGATGACCATCTCGTAGAGCAGTACTTC.

This clonotype has just a few counts. The chain links TRBV28 to TRBJ2-6; tentative D call: TRBD1 (6 bases). The ends were cut back, 8 bases at V and 0 bases at J, with 17 bases in the middle. Germline V CDR1 and CDR2: MDHEN, SYDVKM. The CDR3 is 17 amino acids. The CDR3 is CASVNTGHPSGANVLTF. The CDR3 DNA follows: TGTGCCAGCGTAAACACGGGACACCCCTCTGGGGCCAACGTCCTGACTTTC.

J is TRBJ2-7 and V is TRBV4-1, with D perhaps being TRBD1 or TRBD2 (5 bases each). The CDR3 extends over 14 amino acids. Deletions cut 4 bases from V and 4 bases from J, with 14 bases between. Germline V gene lookup returns CDR1 MGHRA and CDR2 YSYEKL. The CDR3 coding sequence is TGCGCCAGCAGCCGAGGGACGGAAAATTACGAGCAGTACTTC. It is translated as CASSRGTENYEQYF.

The CDR3 nucleotides read TGTGCCAGCAGCTTTGGCAGCCTCCCCTACAATGAGCAGTTCTTC. This gives the protein CASSFGSLPYNEQFF. The chain employs TRBV7-6 and TRBJ2-1; D unclear. CDR1 is SGHVS and CDR2 is FNYEAQ in the germline V gene. The CDR3 covers 15 residues. With 3 bases removed from V and 2 bases from J, the gap between germline ends came to 11 bases.

This clonotype was observed a handful of times. The chain combines TRBV27 with TRBJ2-7; tentatively, D is TRBD1 (5 bases). The CDR3 spans 13 residues. Trimming shortened V by 9 bases and J by 4 bases, and 16 bases separated the two germline ends. Looked up from germline, CDR1 is MNHEY and CDR2 is SMNVEV (reference sequence). DNA for the CDR3: TGTGCCAGTGGTGTCAGGGCACGGTACGAGCAGTACTTC. It is translated as CASGVRARYEQYF.